This T cell receptor beta chain was retrieved from a study of shared clonotypes between healthy human individuals. The length of the CDR3 is 15 residues. V dropped 5 bases and J dropped 8; count of bases not matched to a gene: 11. The germline V gene has CDR1 MDHEN and CDR2 SYDVKM. Source study methods: ImmunoSEQ yielded junction-only sequences lacking quality scores, so filtering differed. Method: immunoSEQ multiplex PCR; TCRdb's copy keeps in-frame clones and lacks some. V, J and clone size are taken as reported in that table, and D and trimming were inferred from the DNA itself. The sample carries 950,000 to 1,100,000 clones, about 80% recorded once.

The V gene is TRBV28, the J gene TRBJ1-4; TRBD1 agrees at 7 bases. The origin of this receptor is a young man in good health. Sequenced material: memory CD4+ T cells sorted from blood. Indicated subset: CD45RA-negative fraction. The CDR3 here is CASSKPDRVSEKLFF. The CDR3 region has the DNA TGTGCCAGCAGTAAGCCCGACAGGGTATCCGAAAAACTGTTTTTT.